This TCR beta chain was identified in a study of cytomegalovirus exposure and HLA in healthy donors. Findings and caveats of the study: The Asian-associated ancestry cluster reportedly had fewer N-insertions than the roughly 700-donor mean in a later analysis.

The study ran its PCR with 60 Vbeta and 13 Jbeta primers. Produced via immunoSEQ multiplex PCR; TCRdb's table is partial and in-frame only. Counted here are about 130,000 clones, around 85% occurring once; the ten biggest clones make up about 1.5%. The length of the CDR3 is 16 residues. From germline, CDR1 is SGHTA and CDR2 FQGNSA. The junction had 11 bases not matched to a gene; V was cut back by 5 bases and J by 4 bases. Regarding this clone: Its antigen remains unknown.

The sample comprised PBMCs. The rearrangement links TRBV7-2 to TRBJ2-3, with TRBD2 identical over 8 bases. This sequence originates from a boy younger than 18 in good health and CMV-seronegative. The CDR3 sequence: CASSPHGGGTPDTQYF. The CDR3 DNA reads TGTGCCAGCAGCCCCCATGGCGGGGGGACTCCAGATACGCAGTATTTT.